The entry below describes one TCR beta chain. Trimming pared 3 bases from V and 0 bases from J, leaving 8 bases between. The CDR3 spans 15 residues. Germline CDR1 and CDR2: KGHSH and LQKENI. Clones were read by immunoSEQ multiplex PCR, and TCRdb kept only the in-frame ones, dropping some. The sample yields 11,000 to 15,000 clones, about three quarters seen once. This sample is drawn from a study of T cells after somatic rescue of genetic block. This TCR was recovered from a boy aged 5-17 years. The rearrangement links TRBV18 to TRBJ2-2; tentative D call: TRBD1 (5 bases). Source material: peripheral blood mononuclear cells (PBMCs). CDR3 in DNA: TGTGCCAGCTCACCTTCGACAGCGAACACCGGGGAGCTGTTTTTT. Amino acids: CASSPSTANTGELFF.